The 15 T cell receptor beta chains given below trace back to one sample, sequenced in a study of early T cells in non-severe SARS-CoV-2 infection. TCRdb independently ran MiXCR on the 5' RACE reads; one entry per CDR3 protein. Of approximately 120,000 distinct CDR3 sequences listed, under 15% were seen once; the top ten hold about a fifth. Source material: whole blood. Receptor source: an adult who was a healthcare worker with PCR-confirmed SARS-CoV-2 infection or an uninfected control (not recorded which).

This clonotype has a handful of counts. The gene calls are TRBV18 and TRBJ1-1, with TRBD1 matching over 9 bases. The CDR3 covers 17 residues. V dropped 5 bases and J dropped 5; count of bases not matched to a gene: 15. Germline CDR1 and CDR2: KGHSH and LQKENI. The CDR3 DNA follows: TGTGCCAGCTCATACTCCGCCTTGGACAGGGGACGGACTGAAGCTTTCTTT. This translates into CASSYSALDRGRTEAFF. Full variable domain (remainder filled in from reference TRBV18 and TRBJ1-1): NAGVMQNPRHLVRRRGQEARLRCSPMKGHSHVYWYRQLPEEGLKFMVYLQKENIIDESGMPKERFSAEFPKEGPSILRIQQVVRGDSAAYFCASSYSALDRGRTEAFFGQGTRLTVV.

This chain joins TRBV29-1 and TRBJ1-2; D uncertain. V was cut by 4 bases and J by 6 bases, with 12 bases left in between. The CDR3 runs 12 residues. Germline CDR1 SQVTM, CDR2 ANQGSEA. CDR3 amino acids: CSVVGSGDGYTF. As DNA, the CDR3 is TGCAGCGTTGTGGGGTCCGGGGATGGCTACACCTTC.

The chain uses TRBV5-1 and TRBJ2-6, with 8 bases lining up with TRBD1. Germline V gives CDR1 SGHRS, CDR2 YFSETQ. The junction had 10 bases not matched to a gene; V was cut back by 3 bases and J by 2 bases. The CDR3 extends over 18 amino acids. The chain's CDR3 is CASSYYGQGVAGANVLTF. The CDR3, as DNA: TGCGCCAGCAGCTATTACGGACAGGGAGTAGCTGGGGCCAACGTCCTGACTTTC. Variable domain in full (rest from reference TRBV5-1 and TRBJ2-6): KAGVTQTPRYLIKTRGQQVTLSCSPISGHRSVSWYQQTPGQGLQFLFEYFSETQRNKGNFPGRFSGRQFSNSRSEMNVSTLELGDSALYLCASSYYGQGVAGANVLTFGAGSRLTVL.

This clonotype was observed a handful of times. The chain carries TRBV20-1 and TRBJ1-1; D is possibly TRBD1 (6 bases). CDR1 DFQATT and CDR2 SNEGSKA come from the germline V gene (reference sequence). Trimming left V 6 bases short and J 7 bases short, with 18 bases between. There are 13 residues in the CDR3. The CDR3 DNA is TGCAGTGCCCCTTGGGGCGGGGGCGGTGAAGCTTTCTTT. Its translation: CSAPWGGGGEAFF.

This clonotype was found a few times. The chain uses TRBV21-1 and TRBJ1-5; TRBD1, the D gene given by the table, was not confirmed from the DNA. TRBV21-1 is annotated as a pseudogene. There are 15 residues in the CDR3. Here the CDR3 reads CASSKSGTGVQPQHF. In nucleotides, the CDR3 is TGTGCCAGCAGCAAGTCCGGGACAGGGGTTCAGCCCCAGCATTTT.

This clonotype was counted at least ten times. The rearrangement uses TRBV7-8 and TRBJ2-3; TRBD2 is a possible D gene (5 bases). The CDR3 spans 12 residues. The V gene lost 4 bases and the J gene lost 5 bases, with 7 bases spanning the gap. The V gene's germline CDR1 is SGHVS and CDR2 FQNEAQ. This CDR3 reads CASSSRVDTQYF. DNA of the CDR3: TGTGCCAGCAGCTCGAGGGTAGATACGCAGTATTTT.

The CDR3 is CASSFAADRNEKLFF. The CDR3 DNA reads as TGTGCCAGTAGTTTTGCGGCTGATCGTAATGAAAAACTGTTTTTT. The chain combines TRBV19 with TRBJ1-4; D is unclear. Germline values: CDR1 LNHDA, CDR2 SQIVND (reference sequence). Trimming removed 5 bases at V and 4 bases at J, with 14 bases between. This CDR3 has 15 amino acids. The variable domain in full, with the rest retrieved from reference TRBV19 and TRBJ1-4, is DGGITQSPKYLFRKEGQNVTLSCEQNLNHDAMYWYRQDPGQGLRLIYYSQIVNDFQKGDIAEGYSVSREKKESFPLTVTSAQKNPTAFYLCASSFAADRNEKLFFGSGTQLSVL.

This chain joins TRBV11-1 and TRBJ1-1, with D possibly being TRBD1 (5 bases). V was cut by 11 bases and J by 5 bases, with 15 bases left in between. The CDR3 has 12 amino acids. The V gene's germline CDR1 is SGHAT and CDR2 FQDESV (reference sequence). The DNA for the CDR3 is TGTGCCGTGAGGGGAGCGAGGACTGAAGCTTTCTTT. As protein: CAVRGARTEAFF.

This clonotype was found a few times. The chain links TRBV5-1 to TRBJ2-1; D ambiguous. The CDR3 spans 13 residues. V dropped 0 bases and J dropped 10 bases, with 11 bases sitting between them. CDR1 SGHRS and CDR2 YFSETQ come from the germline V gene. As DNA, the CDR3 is TGCGCCAGCAGCTTGGGGCAAGTAGGGGAGCAGTTCTTC. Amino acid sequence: CASSLGQVGEQFF. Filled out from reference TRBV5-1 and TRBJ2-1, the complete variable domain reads KAGVTQTPRYLIKTRGQQVTLSCSPISGHRSVSWYQQTPGQGLQFLFEYFSETQRNKGNFPGRFSGRQFSNSRSEMNVSTLELGDSALYLCASSLGQVGEQFFGPGTRLTVL.

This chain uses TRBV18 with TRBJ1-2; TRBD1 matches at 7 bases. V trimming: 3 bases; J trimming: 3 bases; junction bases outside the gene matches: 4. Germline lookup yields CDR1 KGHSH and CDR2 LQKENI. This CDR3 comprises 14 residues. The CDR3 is CASSPRDSYYGYTF. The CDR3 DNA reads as TGTGCCAGCTCACCCCGGGACAGCTACTATGGCTACACCTTC.

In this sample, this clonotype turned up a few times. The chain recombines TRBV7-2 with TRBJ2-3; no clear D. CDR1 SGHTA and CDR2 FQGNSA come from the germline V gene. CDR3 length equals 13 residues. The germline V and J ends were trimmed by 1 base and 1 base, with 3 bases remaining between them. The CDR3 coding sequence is TGTGCCAGCAGCTTAGGGCGCACAGATACGCAGTATTTT. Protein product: CASSLGRTDTQYF.

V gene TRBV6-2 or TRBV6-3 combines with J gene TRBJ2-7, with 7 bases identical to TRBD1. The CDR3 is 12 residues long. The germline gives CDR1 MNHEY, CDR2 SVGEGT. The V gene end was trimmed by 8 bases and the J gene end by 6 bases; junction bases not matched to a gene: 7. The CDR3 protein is CASRFDRAEQYF. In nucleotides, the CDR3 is TGTGCCAGCCGTTTCGACAGGGCCGAGCAGTACTTC.

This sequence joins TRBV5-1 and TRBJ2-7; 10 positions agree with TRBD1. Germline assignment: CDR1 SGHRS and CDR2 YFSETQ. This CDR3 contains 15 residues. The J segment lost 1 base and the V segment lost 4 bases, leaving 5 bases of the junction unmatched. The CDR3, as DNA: TGCGCCAGCAGCCCCGGGACAGGGGTGTCCTACGAGCAGTACTTC. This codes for CASSPGTGVSYEQYF.

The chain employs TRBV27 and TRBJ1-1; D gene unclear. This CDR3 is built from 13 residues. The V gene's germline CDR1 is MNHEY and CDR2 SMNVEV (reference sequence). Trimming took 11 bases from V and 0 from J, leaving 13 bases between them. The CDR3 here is CASLAGMNTEAFF. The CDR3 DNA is TGTGCCTCCTTGGCAGGTATGAACACTGAAGCTTTCTTT.

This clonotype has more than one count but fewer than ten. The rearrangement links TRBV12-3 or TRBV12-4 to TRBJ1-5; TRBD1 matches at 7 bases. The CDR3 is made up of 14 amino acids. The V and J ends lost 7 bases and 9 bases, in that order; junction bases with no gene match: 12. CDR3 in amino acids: CASTPGDSSGPQHF. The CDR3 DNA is TGTGCCAGCACTCCCGGGGACAGCTCCGGGCCCCAGCATTTT.